The rows below give T cell receptor beta chains drawn from one sample of a study of shared clonotypes between healthy human individuals. Generated by immunoSEQ multiplex PCR, the TCRdb table keeps only in-frame clones and is missing some. Among 950,000 to 1,100,000 clones listed, 60% to 80% were seen once. Sequenced: memory CD4+ T cells sorted from blood. Receptors originate from a man aged 18 to 30 in good health. Each CDR3 is given with its conserved first and last residue. A D gene is named only where the DNA matches it firmly. Clone size is given for some rows only: seen once, a few or many times, or a class if the clone is expanded.

V gene: TRBV2; J gene: TRBJ1-1; D gene: NA; clone size: NA; CDR3 protein: CASRPQGNSNTEAFF; CDR3 DNA: TGTGCCAGCAGGCCCCAAGGGAATTCGAACACTGAAGCTTTCTTT
V gene: TRBV5-8; J gene: TRBJ2-3; D gene: NA; clone size: NA; CDR3 protein: CASIKPFFRTDTQYF; CDR3 DNA: TGTGCCAGCATCAAGCCCTTCTTCCGCACAGATACGCAGTATTTT
V gene: TRBV5-6; J gene: TRBJ1-5; D gene: NA; clone size: NA; CDR3 protein: CASSLQGAGQPQHF; CDR3 DNA: TGTGCCAGCAGCCTACAGGGTGCGGGGCAGCCCCAGCATTTT
V gene: TRBV20-1; J gene: TRBJ1-1; D gene: NA; clone size: NA; CDR3 protein: CSAGGGTEAFF; CDR3 DNA: TGCAGTGCTGGGGGGGGCACTGAAGCTTTCTTT
V gene: TRBV5-1; J gene: TRBJ1-1; D gene: TRBD1; clone size: NA; CDR3 protein: CASSSGQGYTEAFF; CDR3 DNA: TGCGCCAGCAGCTCGGGACAGGGGTATACTGAAGCTTTCTTT
V gene: TRBV7-2; J gene: TRBJ2-3; D gene: TRBD2; clone size: few; CDR3 protein: CASSYPSTSGRRGTQYF; CDR3 DNA: TGTGCCAGCAGCTACCCCTCGACTAGCGGGAGACGTGGTACGCAGTATTTT
V gene: TRBV11-2; J gene: TRBJ2-4; D gene: NA; clone size: few; CDR3 protein: CASSLRFGDADIQYF; CDR3 DNA: TGTGCCAGCAGCTTACGGTTTGGAGACGCAGACATTCAGTACTTC
V gene: TRBV14; J gene: TRBJ2-1; D gene: TRBD1; clone size: NA; CDR3 protein: CASSHRQGLNEQFF; CDR3 DNA: TGTGCCAGCAGCCATAGACAGGGATTGAATGAGCAGTTCTTC
V gene: TRBV5-1; J gene: TRBJ2-7; D gene: NA; clone size: NA; CDR3 protein: CASSLRGGDLTTYEQYF; CDR3 DNA: TGCGCCAGCAGCTTGCGTGGTGGAGACCTAACCACCTACGAGCAGTACTTC
V gene: TRBV18; J gene: TRBJ2-4; D gene: NA; clone size: NA; CDR3 protein: CASSPGGLKNIQYF; CDR3 DNA: TGTGCCAGCTCACCCGGAGGGCTCAAAAACATTCAGTACTTC
V gene: TRBV7-2; J gene: TRBJ2-1; D gene: NA; clone size: NA; CDR3 protein: CASSRRSSEYNEQFF; CDR3 DNA: TGTGCCAGCAGCCGACGGTCTAGCGAGTACAATGAGCAGTTCTTC
V gene: TRBV11-2; J gene: TRBJ1-1; D gene: TRBD1; clone size: NA; CDR3 protein: CASSTGTGALNTEAFF; CDR3 DNA: TGTGCCAGCAGTACCGGGACAGGGGCCTTGAACACTGAAGCTTTCTTT